A single sample is the source of the 32 T cell receptor beta chains below, sequenced in a study of cytomegalovirus exposure and HLA in healthy donors. PCR used 60 Vbeta primers and 13 Jbeta primers. Only in-frame clones appear in the TCRdb table, and some are missing; sequencing was by immunoSEQ multiplex PCR. The data hold 110,000 or so clones, with around 77% observed a single time. Sequencing was carried out using PBMCs. The receptors come from a woman in her 30s in good health and CMV-seropositive.

The chain recombines TRBV11-3 with TRBJ1-3; no firm D call. Germline V gives CDR1 SGHNT, CDR2 YENEEA. This CDR3 has 17 residues. Trimming took off 5 bases at V and 0 bases at J, with 17 bases between the two ends. CDR3 nucleotides: TGTGCCAGCAGCCCACGGGAGAGGCCGCACTCTGGAAACACCATATATTTT. Translation: CASSPRERPHSGNTIYF.

The CDR3 reads CASSEPDRGASTEAFF. The CDR3 nucleotides read TGTGCCAGCAGTGAACCCGACAGGGGGGCGAGCACTGAAGCTTTCTTT. This chain uses TRBV25-1 with TRBJ1-1; 9 bases map to TRBD1. The CDR3 length is 16 residues. Unmatched junction bases numbered 8, after V lost 2 bases and J lost 4 bases. Germline V gives CDR1 MGHDK, CDR2 SYGVNS.

The V gene is TRBV6-4, the J gene TRBJ1-5, with 7 bases aligning to TRBD1. V dropped 6 bases and J dropped 5; count of bases not matched to a gene: 22. Germline CDR1 reads MRHNA; CDR2 reads SNTAGT. The CDR3 has 19 amino acids. The CDR3 DNA is TGTGCCAGCAGGCCGGGGAGACAGGGTAAAGGTACAGGCCATCAGCCCCAGCATTTT. It encodes CASRPGRQGKGTGHQPQHF.

Of note for this clone: The junction differs from germline at one of its ends, possibly a read error. The chain carries TRBV7-9 and TRBJ2-5, with D perhaps TRBD2 (5 bases). Germline V gene data show CDR1 as SEHNR and CDR2 as FQNEAQ (reference sequence). The CDR3 totals 16 residues. The CDR3 DNA sequence: TGTTCCAGCATCCTCGACCCGGGGAGTCGCGGCGAGACCCAGTACTTC. Protein: CSSILDPGSRGETQYF. The full variable domain, its missing parts supplied by reference TRBV7-9 and TRBJ2-5, is DTGVSQNPRHKITKRGQNVTFRCDPISEHNRLYWYRQTLGQGPEFLTYFQNEAQLEKSRLLSDRFSAERPKGSFSTLEIQRTEQGDSAMYLCSSILDPGSRGETQYFGPGTRLLVL.

The rearrangement links TRBV11-3 to TRBJ2-7; 13 bases are shared with TRBD2. The V gene's germline CDR1 is SGHNT and CDR2 YENEEA. This CDR3 has 16 residues. With 3 bases clipped from V and 4 bases from J, the junction kept 6 bases outside the gene matches. The CDR3: CASSFWPGLAGYEQYF. In nucleotides, the CDR3 is TGTGCCAGCAGCTTTTGGCCGGGACTAGCGGGGTACGAGCAGTACTTC.

The V call is TRBV5-1, the J call TRBJ2-1; 11 nucleotides align to TRBD2. Germline V gene data show CDR1 as SGHRS and CDR2 as YFSETQ. The CDR3 length is 19 residues. V was clipped by 6 bases and J by 4 bases; unmatched bases: 18. For the CDR3, the DNA is TGCGCCAGCAACCCCCTCTGGCTAGCGGGGGGCTTTCAGTACAATGAGCAGTTCTTC. This gives the protein CASNPLWLAGGFQYNEQFF.

This clone came up once. The V call is TRBV30, the J call TRBJ1-4, with a possible D match to TRBD1 (6 bases). CDR1 GTSNPN and CDR2 SVGIG come from the germline V gene (reference sequence). The germline V and J ends were trimmed by 2 bases and 11 bases, with 15 bases remaining between them. This CDR3 has 13 amino acids. The CDR3 sequence is CAWSPSSGEKLFF. In DNA, the CDR3 is TGTGCCTGGAGTCCCAGTTCAGGGGAGAAACTGTTTTTT.

This chain connects TRBV13 to TRBJ1-1, with 9 bases identical to TRBD1. The germline gives CDR1 PRHDT, CDR2 FYEKMQ (reference sequence). Unmatched junction bases numbered 4, after V lost 2 bases and J lost 3 bases. The CDR3 runs to 15 residues. The CDR3 here is CASSLWDRDYTEAFF. The CDR3 region has the DNA TGTGCCAGCAGCTTATGGGACAGGGATTACACTGAAGCTTTCTTT.

J is TRBJ2-7 and V is TRBV9; TRBD1 matches 7 bases. Germline CDR1 is SGDLS and CDR2 is YYNGEE. Germline trimming cut 4 bases from V and 3 bases from J; bases unmatched to any gene: 7. There are 14 residues in the CDR3. CDR3: CASSPGTAFYEQYF. CDR3 in DNA: TGTGCCAGCAGCCCCGGGACAGCTTTCTACGAGCAGTACTTC.

This chain connects TRBV7-9 to TRBJ2-7, with 7 bases that match TRBD1. Per the germline V gene, CDR1 is SEHNR and CDR2 is FQNEAQ (reference sequence). The CDR3 totals 13 residues. V trimming: 4 bases; J trimming: 3 bases; junction bases outside the gene matches: 3. CDR3 nucleotides: TGTGCCAGCAGCTCCGGGACAGTCTACGAGCAGTACTTC. It encodes CASSSGTVYEQYF.

The chain has TRBV5-1 and TRBJ1-2, with D tentatively TRBD1 (6 bases). The CDR3 covers 13 residues. The germline V gene has CDR1 SGHRS and CDR2 YFSETQ. V lost 0 bases, J lost 3 bases, and 6 bases lay in between. The DNA of the CDR3 is TGCGCCAGCAGCTTGGGGGGGCACTATGGCTACACCTTC. Protein product: CASSLGGHYGYTF.

V gene TRBV11-3 combines with J gene TRBJ1-3; D may be TRBD1 (5 bases). Germline V gives CDR1 SGHNT, CDR2 YENEEA. The CDR3 spans 16 residues. Deletions cut 1 base from V and 0 bases from J, with 10 bases between. CDR3 coding DNA: TGTGCCAGCAGCTTAGGGACAAGCCTCTCTGGAAACACCATATATTTT. Amino acid sequence: CASSLGTSLSGNTIYF.

This clone was detected only once. This chain uses TRBV2 with TRBJ2-7; D is unclear. This CDR3 is 11 amino acids long. The germline V and J ends were trimmed by 7 bases and 2 bases, with 6 bases remaining between them. The germline gives CDR1 SNHLY, CDR2 FYNNEI. The CDR3 nucleotides read TGTGCCAGCATGCAGACCTACGAGCAGTACTTC. Residues: CASMQTYEQYF.

The rearrangement links TRBV4-1 to TRBJ2-1; a weak D match, TRBD2 (5 bases). The CDR3 has 15 residues. Germline lookup yields CDR1 MGHRA and CDR2 YSYEKL. V was pared by 2 bases and J by 4 bases, with 12 bases between. As DNA, the CDR3 is TGCGCCAGCAGCCAACGCAGCGGAACGTACAATGAGCAGTTCTTC. It translates to CASSQRSGTYNEQFF.

This chain links TRBV6-4 with TRBJ1-5; perhaps TRBD1 as D (6 bases). Deletions cut 8 bases from V and 0 bases from J, with 14 bases between. This CDR3 region has 15 residues. Germline V gene data show CDR1 as MRHNA and CDR2 as SNTAGT. The CDR3 DNA reads TGTGCCAGCTCCGTCGAGGGACATAGCAATCAGCCCCAGCATTTT. Translated: CASSVEGHSNQPQHF.

This clone was seen a few times. The chain links TRBV21-1 to TRBJ1-2; the table's D call, TRBD1, was not checked against the DNA. TRBV21-1 is a listed pseudogene. The CDR3 has 14 residues. The CDR3 DNA reads as TGTGCCAGCAGCGGAGGGACAGGGGACTATGGCTACACCTTC. Protein: CASSGGTGDYGYTF.

The V and J genes are TRBV5-1 and TRBJ2-5, with TRBD1 matching over 10 bases. CDR3 length: 14 amino acids. Trimming removed 3 bases from V and 4 bases from J; junction bases left unmatched: 3. Germline V CDR1 and CDR2: SGHRS, YFSETQ. CDR3: CASSWDRGGETQYF. The DNA of the CDR3 is TGCGCCAGCAGCTGGGACAGGGGAGGAGAGACCCAGTACTTC.

V usage is TRBV9 and J usage is TRBJ2-3; 11 bases fit TRBD2. The ends lost 3 bases at V and 1 base at J; junction bases unmatched: 13. This CDR3 contains 19 residues. Germline V CDR1 and CDR2: SGDLS, YYNGEE. CDR3 sequence: CASSELSGTSGFRTDTQYF. The CDR3 bases are TGTGCCAGCAGCGAGTTGTCCGGGACTAGCGGTTTCCGCACAGATACGCAGTATTTT. The whole variable domain, filled in from reference TRBV9 and TRBJ2-3, reads DSGVTQTPKHLITATGQRVTLRCSPRSGDLSVYWYQQSLDQGLQFLIQYYNGEERAKGNILERFSAQQFPDLHSELNLSSLELGDSALYFCASSELSGTSGFRTDTQYFGPGTRLTVL.

The rearrangement links TRBV18 to TRBJ2-2, with 7 bases lining up with TRBD2. There are 14 residues in the CDR3. With V trimmed by 3 bases and J by 3 bases, 1 base remained unmatched. CDR1 is KGHSH, CDR2 LQKENI, per germline. The chain's CDR3 is CASSPGRDTGELFF. The CDR3 region has the DNA TGTGCCAGCTCACCGGGGAGGGACACCGGGGAGCTGTTTTTT.

This clone has only one observation. This sequence joins TRBV6-1 and TRBJ2-1; 11 bases agree with TRBD1. The CDR3 is 15 amino acids. Unmatched junction bases numbered 6, after V lost 3 bases and J lost 8 bases. CDR1 is MNHNS, CDR2 SASEGT, per germline. The CDR3 protein is CASSDWTGGMDEQFF. The CDR3 DNA follows: TGTGCCAGCAGTGATTGGACAGGGGGCATGGATGAGCAGTTCTTC.

The V gene is TRBV7-3, the J gene TRBJ1-1, with no clear D. Per the germline V gene, CDR1 is SGHTA and CDR2 is FQGTGA. The CDR3 runs to 13 residues. Trimming left V 1 base short and J 1 base short, with 4 bases between. This CDR3 is CASSLRQNTEAFF. The DNA of the CDR3 is TGTGCCAGCAGCTTAAGACAGAACACTGAAGCTTTCTTT.

This clone has just a few counts. The rearrangement joins TRBV6-1 to TRBJ1-5; 9 bases line up with TRBD1. The V and J ends lost 6 bases and 7 bases, in that order; junction bases with no gene match: 7. The CDR3 consists of 14 residues. Germline loops: CDR1 MNHNS, CDR2 SASEGT. CDR3 loop: CASSRTGAEQPQHF. CDR3 coding DNA: TGTGCCAGCAGCCGGACAGGGGCCGAGCAGCCCCAGCATTTT.

This chain links TRBV19 with TRBJ2-1; 10 bases are a match to TRBD2. V lost 10 bases, J lost 6 bases, and 15 bases stayed unmatched. The CDR3 sequence is 16 residues long. The germline V gene encodes CDR1 LNHDA and CDR2 SQIVND (reference sequence). The CDR3 DNA reads TGTGCCACCTCCCTGACCCGGACTAGCGGCGGCAATGAGCAGTTCTTC. It encodes CATSLTRTSGGNEQFF.

The rearrangement joins TRBV9 to TRBJ2-5; D is uncertain. This CDR3 has 15 amino acids. V lost 0 bases and J 0 bases, leaving 9 bases between the germline ends. Germline V gene sequence: CDR1 SGDLS, CDR2 YYNGEE. The CDR3 region has the DNA TGTGCCAGCAGCGTAGAATCGTTTAACCAAGAGACCCAGTACTTC. Protein product: CASSVESFNQETQYF.

This clone was detected only a few times. J is TRBJ2-7 and V is TRBV2, with D unclear. With 4 bases removed from V and 2 bases from J, the gap between germline ends came to 9 bases. Germline lookup yields CDR1 SNHLY and CDR2 FYNNEI. The CDR3 is 13 residues long. The CDR3 protein is CASSGDNAYEQYF. The CDR3 DNA follows: TGTGCCAGCAGTGGAGACAATGCCTACGAGCAGTACTTC.

The V and J genes are TRBV7-9 and TRBJ1-1; 7 bases are shared with TRBD1. V shed 3 bases, J shed 4 bases, and the junction held 5 bases outside the gene matches. The CDR3 loop spans 14 amino acids. CDR1 and CDR2 from the germline V gene are SEHNR and FQNEAQ (reference sequence). The chain's CDR3 is CASSFKGQTTEAFF. In nucleotides, the CDR3 is TGTGCCAGCAGCTTCAAGGGACAGACCACTGAAGCTTTCTTT.

This clone showed up just a few times. V usage is TRBV5-1 and J usage is TRBJ2-1, with TRBD1 matching 9 bases. Germline V gene sequence: CDR1 SGHRS, CDR2 YFSETQ. V lost 3 bases to trimming and J lost 6 bases; unmatched junction nucleotides: 4. This CDR3 contains 14 residues. The CDR3 loop is CASSWGTGSNEQFF. The CDR3 bases are TGCGCCAGCAGCTGGGGGACAGGGAGCAATGAGCAGTTCTTC.

This clone showed up just a few times. This chain uses TRBV6-1 with TRBJ2-1, with TRBD2 identical over 9 bases. The CDR3 consists of 15 residues. With V trimmed by 6 bases and J by 6 bases, 9 bases remained unmatched. Per the germline V gene, CDR1 is MNHNS and CDR2 is SASEGT. The CDR3 spells CASSWASGMGNEQFF. The CDR3 DNA follows: TGTGCCAGCAGCTGGGCTAGCGGGATGGGCAATGAGCAGTTCTTC.

This clone was found once. The chain employs TRBV6-4 and TRBJ2-2; 7 bases are shared with TRBD2. V dropped 2 bases and J dropped 6; count of bases not matched to a gene: 6. Germline lookup yields CDR1 MRHNA and CDR2 SNTAGT. The CDR3 spans 15 residues. CDR3 in DNA: TGTGCCAGCAGTGACCGTAGCGGGTCCGCCGGGGAGCTGTTTTTT. Its translation is CASSDRSGSAGELFF.

Here the CDR3 DNA reads TGCGCCAGCAGCTTGCCAGGAGGAGGCTACACCTTC. This translates into CASSLPGGGYTF. The V and J genes are TRBV5-1 and TRBJ1-2; D unresolved. Germline CDR1 and CDR2: SGHRS and YFSETQ. The germline V and J ends were trimmed by 1 base and 8 bases, with 9 bases remaining between them. CDR3 size: 12 residues.

The gene calls are TRBV10-2 and TRBJ2-7; TRBD1 agrees at 7 bases. The CDR3 extends over 13 amino acids. V gave up 2 bases and J gave up 6 bases; unmatched junction bases: 4. CDR1 is WSHSY and CDR2 is SAAADI in the germline V gene. CDR3 region: CASSEIGGAEQYF. Here the CDR3 DNA reads TGCGCCAGCAGTGAGATAGGGGGCGCCGAGCAGTACTTC.

V usage is TRBV9 and J usage is TRBJ2-3; D unclear. Trimming took off 4 bases at V and 1 base at J, with 10 bases between the two ends. CDR1 and CDR2 from the germline V gene are SGDLS and YYNGEE. CDR3 length: 14 residues. CDR3: CASSSPGGTDTQYF. Written as DNA, the CDR3 is TGTGCCAGCAGCTCCCCCGGAGGCACAGATACGCAGTATTTT.